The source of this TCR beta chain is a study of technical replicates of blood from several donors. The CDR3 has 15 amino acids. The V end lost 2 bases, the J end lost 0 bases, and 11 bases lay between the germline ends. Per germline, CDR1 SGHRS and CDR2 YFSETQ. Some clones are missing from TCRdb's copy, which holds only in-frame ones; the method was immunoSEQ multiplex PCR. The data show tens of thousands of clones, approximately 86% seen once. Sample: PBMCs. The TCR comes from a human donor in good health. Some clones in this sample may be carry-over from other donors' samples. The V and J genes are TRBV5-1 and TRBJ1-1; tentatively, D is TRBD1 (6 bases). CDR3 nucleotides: TGCGCCAGCAGCTTCCCAGGGGTAATGAACACTGAAGCTTTCTTT. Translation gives CASSFPGVMNTEAFF.